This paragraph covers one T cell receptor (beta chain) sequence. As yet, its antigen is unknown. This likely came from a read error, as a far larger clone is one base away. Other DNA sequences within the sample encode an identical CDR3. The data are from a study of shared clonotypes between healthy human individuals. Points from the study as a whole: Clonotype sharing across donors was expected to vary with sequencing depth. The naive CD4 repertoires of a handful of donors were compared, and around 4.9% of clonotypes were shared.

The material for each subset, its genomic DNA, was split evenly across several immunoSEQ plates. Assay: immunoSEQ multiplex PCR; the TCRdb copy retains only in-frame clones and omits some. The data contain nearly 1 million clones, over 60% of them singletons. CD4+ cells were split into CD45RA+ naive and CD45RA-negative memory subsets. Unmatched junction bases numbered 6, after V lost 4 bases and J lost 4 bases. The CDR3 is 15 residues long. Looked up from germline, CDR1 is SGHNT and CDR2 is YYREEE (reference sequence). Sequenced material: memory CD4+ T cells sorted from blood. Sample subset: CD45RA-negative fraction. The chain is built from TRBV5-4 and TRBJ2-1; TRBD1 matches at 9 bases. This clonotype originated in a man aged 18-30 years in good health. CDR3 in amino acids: CASSLGDRAYNEQFF. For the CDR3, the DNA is TGTGCCAGCAGCCTCGGGGACAGGGCTTACAATGAGCAGTTCTTC. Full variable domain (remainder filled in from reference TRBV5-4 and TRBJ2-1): ETGVTQSPTHLIKTRGQQVTLRCSSQSGHNTVSWYQQALGQGPQFIFQYYREEENGRGNFPPRFSGLQFPNYSSELNVNALELDDSALYLCASSLGDRAYNEQFFGPGTRLTVL.